The following is a T cell receptor (beta chain) sequence with its context. Its target is not known. Patients were adults with ileal or ileocolonic Crohn's disease needing resection. Assay: immunoSEQ multiplex PCR; the TCRdb copy retains only in-frame clones and omits some. Of more than 9,500 clones in the sample, around three quarters were seen once. The sample comes from a study of T cell repertoires in ileal Crohn's disease. In the study overall: Patients had a median approximately 7.2-year disease duration, and roughly 32% were active smokers. Surgery for a complication: stricturing in about 61%, penetrating in approximately 40%.

Study results and limitations: Compared with CD4 T cells, sorted CD8 cells carried more expanded clones.

This sequence was found in an adult with Crohn's disease. Sequencing was performed on ileal tissue.

This CDR3 reads CASSETSGSYNEQFF. The CDR3 DNA follows: TGTGCCAGCAGTGAGACTAGCGGGAGCTACAATGAGCAGTTCTTC. V is TRBV25-1 and J is TRBJ2-1; the match to TRBD2 covers 12 bases. Unmatched junction bases numbered 0, after V lost 3 bases and J lost 3 bases. The germline V gene encodes CDR1 MGHDK and CDR2 SYGVNS. This CDR3 spans 15 amino acids.